This paragraph reports one T cell receptor beta chain. This clonotype was seen ten or more times. Its target antigen remains unknown. No qualities accompany the bases; no much larger clone lies one base away. Spanning cysteine to phenylalanine, the CDR3 consists of 17 amino acids. Of all the DNA, just the CDR3 is kept, 51 bases in frame from base 1. Relative to germline, V is missing 6 bases and J is missing 1 base, with 15 bases of the junction outside any gene match. This record belongs to a study of blood T cells in healthy people across ages (dated by TCRdb to between 2014 and 2016). In terms of the full investigation: Template switching captured roughly one uniquely barcoded TCR beta cDNA molecule per two T cells in model experiments. Using deep sequencing normalized with unique cDNA molecular identifiers, the study measured how TCR beta repertoire diversity changes with age. The donors were divided into four age groups: young (average around 15 years), middle-aged (almost 40), aged (approximately 62) and long-lived (around 87). Two additional independent replicas of 1 million unique cDNA reads from the same blood draw were analyzed for two donors (one aged 18 to 30 and one aged 80 or older). To avoid experimental bias, donors of different ages were spread randomly across the sequencing lanes.

The method behind the library was 5' RACE. TCRdb records Illumina HiSeq 2500 as the sequencer. A second PCR of 7 to 11 cycles was performed with a sample-barcoded 5' primer and a J-beta primer mix. A template-switch 5' adaptor carrying 12 random nucleotides introduced a unique molecular identifier onto each TCR beta cDNA molecule. Each sample yielded at least 3 million CDR3-containing paired-end reads. First-strand cDNA synthesis was performed from all RNA using the Mint cDNA synthesis kit, with priming by a TRBC-specific oligonucleotide. After uracil-DNA glycosylase treatment, a first 18-cycle PCR used universal primers M1SS and BC2_uni_R on all cDNA. The paper's data handling went like this. Each sample was normalized by randomly selecting 1 million high-quality reads, each carrying a distinct molecular identifier. Reads sharing molecular identifiers were discarded rather than binned into consensus sequences. MiTCR, set to a Q25 quality threshold and the strictest error-elimination algorithm, was used for CDR3 identification, clonotype clustering and error correction. A nonparametric unseen species model with Euler transformation was used to estimate lower-bound total TCR beta diversity. TCRdb reprocessed the public reads (quality trimming at Q25 with fastp, clone calling with MiXCR) and kept in-frame beta chains. Rows with one shared CDR3 protein collapse into an entry with the most common genes and DNA. The V and J calls shown here were made by TCRdb, not taken from the authors' results. Here the sample has about 780,000 distinct CDR3 sequences; 46% occur a single time. 15% to 20% of the sample goes to the ten largest clones.

The roughly 37 donors, aged about 6 to 90 years, were systemically healthy Caucasian individuals from Russia. Each donor gave around 9 milliliters of peripheral blood, collected into EDTA-treated Vacutainer tubes. Ficoll-Paque density-gradient centrifugation was used to isolate PBMCs, with at least 6 million per sample. Total RNA was extracted from PBMCs with Trizol reagent, with at least 5.5 micrograms obtained per sample. For every donor, an aliquot of PBMCs went through flow cytometry to measure the percentages of naive CD45RAhigh/CD27high T cells. Overall study results and their limits: Estimates of total diversity based on one million sequenced T cells were regarded as lower bounds and as underestimates. Observed TCR beta diversity correlated strongly with the percentage of naive T cells measured by flow cytometry. Compared with the aged group, the long-lived group had more naive CD4+ T cells, fewer expanded clones and increased TCR diversity, suggesting age selection. As age increased, observed TCR beta diversity per million T cells dropped in a roughly linear way, and a significant reduction was already evident by age about 40. Because donor CMV infection status was unknown, age-related changes in expanded clonotypes were potentially confounded. Since profiling was done on bulk unsorted PBMCs, naive and antigen-experienced compartments could not be conclusively compared.

This receptor was taken from a man older than 75 in good health. The sequenced sample consisted of blood. Here the chain combines TRBV12-3 or TRBV12-4 and TRBJ2-7; 7 nucleotides in the junction match TRBD1. The CDR3 reads as follows: CASSSRTGDTTSYEQYF. The DNA is as follows: TGTGCCAGCAGCTCACGAACAGGGGATACGACATCCTACGAGCAGTACTTC.